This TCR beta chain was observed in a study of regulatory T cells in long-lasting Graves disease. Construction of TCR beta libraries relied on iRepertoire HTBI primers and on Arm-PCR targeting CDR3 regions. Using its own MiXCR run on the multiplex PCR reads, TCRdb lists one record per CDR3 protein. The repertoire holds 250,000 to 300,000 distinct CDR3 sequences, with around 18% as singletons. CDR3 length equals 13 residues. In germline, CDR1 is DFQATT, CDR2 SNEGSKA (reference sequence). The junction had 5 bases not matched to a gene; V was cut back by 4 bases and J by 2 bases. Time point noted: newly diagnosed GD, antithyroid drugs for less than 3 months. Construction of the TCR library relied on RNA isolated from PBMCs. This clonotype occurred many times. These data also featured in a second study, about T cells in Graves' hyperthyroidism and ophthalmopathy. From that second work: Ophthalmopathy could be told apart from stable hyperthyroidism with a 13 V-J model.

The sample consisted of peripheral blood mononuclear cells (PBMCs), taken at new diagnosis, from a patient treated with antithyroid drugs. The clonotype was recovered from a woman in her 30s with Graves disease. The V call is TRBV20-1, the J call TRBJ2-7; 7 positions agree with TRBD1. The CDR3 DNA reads TGCAGTGCTAAGGGGGACAGCACCTACGAGCAGTACTTC. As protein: CSAKGDSTYEQYF.